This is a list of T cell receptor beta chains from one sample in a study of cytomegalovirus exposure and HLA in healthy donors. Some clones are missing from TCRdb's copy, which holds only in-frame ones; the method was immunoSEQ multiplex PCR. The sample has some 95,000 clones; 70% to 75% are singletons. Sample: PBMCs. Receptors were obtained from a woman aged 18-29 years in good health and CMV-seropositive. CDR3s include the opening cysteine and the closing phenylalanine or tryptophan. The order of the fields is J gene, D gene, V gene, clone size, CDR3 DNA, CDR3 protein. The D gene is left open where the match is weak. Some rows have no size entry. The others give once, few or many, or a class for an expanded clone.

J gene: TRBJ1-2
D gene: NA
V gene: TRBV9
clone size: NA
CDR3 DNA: TGTGCCAGCAGCTCCCCTCTCTATGGCTACACCTTC
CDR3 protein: CASSSPLYGYTF

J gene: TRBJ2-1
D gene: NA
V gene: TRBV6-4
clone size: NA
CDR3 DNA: TGTGCCAGCAGTGACTCTTTCCGACAACCAGTCAATGAGCAGTTCTTC
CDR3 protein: CASSDSFRQPVNEQFF

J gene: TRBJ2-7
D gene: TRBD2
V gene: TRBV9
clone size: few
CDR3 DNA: TGTGCCAGCAGCCCCCGGTCTAGCGGTCACTCCTACGAGCAGTACTTC
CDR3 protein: CASSPRSSGHSYEQYF

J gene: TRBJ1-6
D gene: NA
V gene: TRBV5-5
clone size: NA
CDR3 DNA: TGTGCCAGCAGCTTCGACGACAGAACCAATTCACCCCTCCACTTT
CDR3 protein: CASSFDDRTNSPLHF

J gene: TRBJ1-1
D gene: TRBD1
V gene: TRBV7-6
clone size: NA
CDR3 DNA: TGTGCCAGCAGCTTAGGGACAGGTTGGATGACTGAAGCTTTCTTT
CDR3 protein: CASSLGTGWMTEAFF

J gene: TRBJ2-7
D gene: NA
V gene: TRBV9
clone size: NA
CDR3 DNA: TGTGCCAGCAGCGTAGGCAGTACCTCCTACGAGCAGTACTTC
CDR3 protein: CASSVGSTSYEQYF

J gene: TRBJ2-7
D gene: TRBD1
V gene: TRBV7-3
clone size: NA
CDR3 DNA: TGTGCCAGCAGCTTGGGACAGAAAGGCGAGCAGTACTTC
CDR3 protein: CASSLGQKGEQYF

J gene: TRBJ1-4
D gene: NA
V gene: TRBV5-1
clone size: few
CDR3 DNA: TGCGCCAGCAGGGGGGGGAAAGCCCCTGTAGGAGCTAATGAAAAACTGTTTTTT
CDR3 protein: CASRGGKAPVGANEKLFF

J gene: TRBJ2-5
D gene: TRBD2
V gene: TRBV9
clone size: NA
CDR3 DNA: TGTGCCAGCAGCGTCTCGACTAGCGGGAGATCGGAGACCCAGTACTTC
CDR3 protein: CASSVSTSGRSETQYF

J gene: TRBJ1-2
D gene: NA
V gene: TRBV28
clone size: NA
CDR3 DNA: TGTGCCAGCAGCCGCTCCCCCACAGGGAACTATGGCTACACCTTC
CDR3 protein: CASSRSPTGNYGYTF

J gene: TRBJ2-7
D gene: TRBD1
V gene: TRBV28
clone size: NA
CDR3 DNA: TGTGCCAGCGCCGACAGGGCTGACGAGCAGTACTTC
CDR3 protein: CASADRADEQYF